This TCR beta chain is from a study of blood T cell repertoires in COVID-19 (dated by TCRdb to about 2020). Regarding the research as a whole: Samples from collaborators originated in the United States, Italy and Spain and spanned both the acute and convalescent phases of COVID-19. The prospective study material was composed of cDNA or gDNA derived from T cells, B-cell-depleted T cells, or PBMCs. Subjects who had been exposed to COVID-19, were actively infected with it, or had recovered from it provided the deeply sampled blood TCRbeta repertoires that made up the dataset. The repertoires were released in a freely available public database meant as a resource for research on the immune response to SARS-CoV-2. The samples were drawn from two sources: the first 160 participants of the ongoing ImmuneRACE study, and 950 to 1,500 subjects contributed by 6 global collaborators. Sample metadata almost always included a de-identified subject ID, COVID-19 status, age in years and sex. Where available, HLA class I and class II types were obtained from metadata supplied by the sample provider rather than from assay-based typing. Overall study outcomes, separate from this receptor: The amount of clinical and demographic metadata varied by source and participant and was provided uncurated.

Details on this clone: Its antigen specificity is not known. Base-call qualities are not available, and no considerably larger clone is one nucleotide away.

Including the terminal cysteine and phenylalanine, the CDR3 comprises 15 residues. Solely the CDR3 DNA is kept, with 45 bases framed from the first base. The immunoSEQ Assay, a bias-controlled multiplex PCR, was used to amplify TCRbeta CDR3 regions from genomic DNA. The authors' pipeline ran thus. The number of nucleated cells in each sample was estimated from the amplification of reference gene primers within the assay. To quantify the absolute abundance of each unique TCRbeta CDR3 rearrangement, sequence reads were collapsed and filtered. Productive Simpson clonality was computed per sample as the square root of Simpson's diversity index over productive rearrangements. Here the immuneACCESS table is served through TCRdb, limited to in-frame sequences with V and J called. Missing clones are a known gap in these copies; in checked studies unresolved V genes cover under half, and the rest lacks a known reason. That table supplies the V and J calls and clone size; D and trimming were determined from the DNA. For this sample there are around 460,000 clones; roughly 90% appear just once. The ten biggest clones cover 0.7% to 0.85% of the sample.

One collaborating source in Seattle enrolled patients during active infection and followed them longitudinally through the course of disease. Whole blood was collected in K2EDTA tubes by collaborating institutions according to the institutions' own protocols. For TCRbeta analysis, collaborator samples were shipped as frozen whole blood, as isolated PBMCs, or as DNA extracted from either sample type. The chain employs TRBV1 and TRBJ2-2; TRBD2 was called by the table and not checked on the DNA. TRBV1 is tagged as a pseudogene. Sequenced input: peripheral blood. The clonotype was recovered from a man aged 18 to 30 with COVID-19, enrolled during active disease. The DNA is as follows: TGCACCAGCAGCCAAGACTGGAGGATTTCGAGGGAGCTGTTTTTT. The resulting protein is CTSSQDWRISRELFF.